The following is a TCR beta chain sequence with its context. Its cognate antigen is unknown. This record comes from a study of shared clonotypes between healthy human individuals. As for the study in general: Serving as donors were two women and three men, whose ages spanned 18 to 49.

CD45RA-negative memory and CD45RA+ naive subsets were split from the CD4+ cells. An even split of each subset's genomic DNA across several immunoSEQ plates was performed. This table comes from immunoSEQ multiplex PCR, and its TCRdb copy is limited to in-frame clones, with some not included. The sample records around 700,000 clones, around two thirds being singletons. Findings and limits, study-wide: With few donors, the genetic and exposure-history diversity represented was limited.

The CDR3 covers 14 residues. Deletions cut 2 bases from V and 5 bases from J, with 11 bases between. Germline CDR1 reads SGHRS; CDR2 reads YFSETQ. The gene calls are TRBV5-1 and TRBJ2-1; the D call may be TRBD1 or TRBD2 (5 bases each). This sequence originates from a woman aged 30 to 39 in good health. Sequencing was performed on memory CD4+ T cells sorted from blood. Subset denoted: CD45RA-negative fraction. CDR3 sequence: CASSFLGDDNEQFF. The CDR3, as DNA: TGCGCCAGCAGCTTTTTGGGGGATGACAATGAGCAGTTCTTC.